These 20 T cell receptor beta chains were all obtained from the same sample, sequenced in a study of blood T cell repertoires in COVID-19. Produced via immunoSEQ multiplex PCR; TCRdb's table is partial and in-frame only. The sample lists roughly 330,000 clones; over 75% were seen once. The sequenced material came from peripheral blood. The receptors derive from a woman aged 45 to 65 with active or convalescent COVID-19.

This chain links TRBV5-6 with TRBJ1-2, with 9 nucleotides matching TRBD1. V lost 4 bases, J lost 5 bases, and 9 bases stayed unmatched. There are 15 residues in the CDR3. Looked up from germline, CDR1 is SGHDT and CDR2 is YYEEEE. CDR3 residues: CASSVAGTGRYGYTF. The CDR3 DNA follows: TGTGCCAGCAGCGTGGCGGGGACAGGGCGATATGGCTACACCTTC.

The CDR3 bases are TGCGCCAGCAGCCGGTCTACTAGCACGGGCGAGACCCAGTACTTC. Translation: CASSRSTSTGETQYF. The chain links TRBV4-1 to TRBJ2-5, with D maybe TRBD2 (6 bases). The CDR3 spans 15 residues. The germline CDR1 and CDR2 sequences are MGHRA and YSYEKL. Between the trimmed V and J ends, which lost 4 bases and 5 bases, there was a span of 17 bases.

This sequence joins TRBV6-5 and TRBJ1-5; D remains unclear. The V gene's germline CDR1 is MNHEY and CDR2 SVGAGI. There are 16 residues in the CDR3. The V end lost 4 bases, the J end lost 0 bases, and 13 bases lay between the germline ends. DNA of the CDR3: TGTGCCAGCAGTTCTTCCCTGAGGGCTAGCAATCAGCCCCAGCATTTT. Translated: CASSSSLRASNQPQHF.

This chain joins TRBV2 and TRBJ2-7; no firm D call. The CDR3 loop spans 11 amino acids. Germline V CDR1 and CDR2: SNHLY, FYNNEI. The germline V and J ends were trimmed by 6 bases and 1 base, with 4 bases remaining between them. The DNA for the CDR3 is TGTGCCAGCAGCGTATCCTACGAGCAGTACTTC. Translating it yields CASSVSYEQYF.

The chain carries TRBV5-8 and TRBJ2-5; D is perhaps TRBD2 (6 bases). Trimming removed 4 bases at V and 2 bases at J, with 24 bases between. This CDR3 is built from 18 residues. Germline CDR1 reads SGHTS; CDR2 reads YDEGEE. CDR3 in amino acids: CASSANPRERRAQETQYF. The CDR3 nucleotides are TGTGCCAGCAGCGCCAACCCCAGGGAAAGGAGGGCACAAGAGACCCAGTACTTC. The full variable domain, with the rest looked up from reference TRBV5-8 and TRBJ2-5, is EAGVTQSPTHLIKTRGQQATLRCSPISGHTSVYWYQQALGLGLQFLLWYDEGEERNRGNFPPRFSGRQFPNYSSELNVNALELEDSALYLCASSANPRERRAQETQYFGPGTRLLVL.

The chain is built from TRBV27 and TRBJ2-7; TRBD1 is a possible D gene (5 bases). Trimming took off 5 bases at V and 4 bases at J, with 18 bases between the two ends. This CDR3 contains 15 residues. Germline V gives CDR1 MNHEY, CDR2 SMNVEV (reference sequence). The CDR3 coding sequence is TGTGCCAGCAGTCTAACAGGAGCTAAGTCTTACGAGCAGTACTTC. Its protein is CASSLTGAKSYEQYF.

V is TRBV25-1 and J is TRBJ1-4; D not resolved. V was pared by 8 bases and J by 6 bases, with 13 bases between. Germline V gene data show CDR1 as MGHDK and CDR2 as SYGVNS. This CDR3 spans 13 amino acids. The CDR3 nucleotides read TGTGCCAGCGGATCAGGATTGGATGAAAAACTGTTTTTT. This translates into CASGSGLDEKLFF. The entire variable domain, with the rest obtained from reference TRBV25-1 and TRBJ1-4, is as follows: EADIYQTPRYLVIGTGKKITLECSQTMGHDKMYWYQQDPGMELHLIHYSYGVNSTEKGDLSSESTVSRIRTEHFPLTLESARPSHTSQYLCASGSGLDEKLFFGSGTQLSVL.

This clone was observed a few times. The CDR3 protein is CASSTRGNTIYF. The DNA of the CDR3 is TGTGCCAGCAGTACCAGAGGAAACACCATATATTTT. The chain combines TRBV12-3 or TRBV12-4 with TRBJ1-3; D unclear. Trimming shortened V by 5 bases and J by 4 bases, and 6 bases separated the two germline ends. CDR3 length: 12 residues.

CDR3 DNA sequence: TGTGCCAGCAGCGTAGGACCCGACAGGGACTATGGCTACACCTTC. This gives the protein CASSVGPDRDYGYTF. V usage is TRBV9 and J usage is TRBJ1-2; TRBD1 matches at 7 bases. The CDR3 has 15 amino acids. CDR1 SGDLS and CDR2 YYNGEE come from the germline V gene. V shed 0 bases and J 3 bases; nucleotides not matched to a gene: 5.

The V call is TRBV13, the J call TRBJ1-1, with TRBD1 identical over 9 bases. From germline, CDR1 is PRHDT and CDR2 FYEKMQ (reference sequence). The V gene end was trimmed by 2 bases and the J gene end by 8 bases; junction bases not matched to a gene: 6. This CDR3 comprises 14 residues. CDR3 loop: CASSLTGGGIEAFF. Here the CDR3 DNA reads TGTGCCAGCAGCTTAACAGGGGGCGGAATAGAAGCTTTCTTT.

The chain is built from TRBV5-6 and TRBJ1-1, with TRBD1 identical over 8 bases. Germline-derived CDR1 and CDR2 are SGHDT and YYEEEE. Trimming took 4 bases from V and 5 from J; bases not matched to a gene: 7. The CDR3 runs to 14 residues. This chain's CDR3 is CASSETGAGTEAFF. CDR3 DNA sequence: TGTGCCAGCAGCGAGACAGGGGCCGGGACTGAAGCTTTCTTT. The complete variable domain, with remaining parts taken from reference TRBV5-6 and TRBJ1-1, reads DAGVTQSPTHLIKTRGQQVTLRCSPKSGHDTVSWYQQALGQGPQFIFQYYEEEERQRGNFPDRFSGHQFPNYSSELNVNALLLGDSALYLCASSETGAGTEAFFGQGTRLTVV.

The chain recombines TRBV24-1 with TRBJ2-1; D unresolved. CDR3 length equals 13 residues. Looked up from germline, CDR1 is KGHDR and CDR2 is SFDVKD. V lost 0 bases and J lost 9, with 8 bases in between. This chain's CDR3 is CATSDLLTGEQFF. CDR3 coding DNA: TGTGCCACCAGTGATTTGCTTACGGGTGAGCAGTTCTTC.

The chain has TRBV25-1 and TRBJ1-4, with D possibly matching TRBD1 (6 bases). Trimming pared 5 bases from V and 6 bases from J, leaving 16 bases between. Germline V gives CDR1 MGHDK, CDR2 SYGVNS. The CDR3 has 15 amino acids. CDR3 amino acids: CASSRTAEGDEKLFF. The CDR3 bases are TGTGCCAGCAGTCGGACCGCTGAGGGGGATGAAAAACTGTTTTTT.

The chain employs TRBV4-3 and TRBJ1-2; D remains ambiguous. The length of the CDR3 is 16 residues. Germline V lookup: CDR1 LGHNA, CDR2 YSLEER. V gave up 0 bases and J gave up 3 bases, with 14 bases separating them. The CDR3 loop reads CASSQERVAVDYGYTF. CDR3 sequence (DNA): TGCGCCAGCAGCCAAGAGAGGGTCGCGGTAGACTATGGCTACACCTTC.

This chain uses TRBV28 with TRBJ2-7, with TRBD2 matching 7 bases. V was clipped by 4 bases and J by 4 bases; unmatched bases: 10. CDR1 MDHEN and CDR2 SYDVKM come from the germline V gene. This CDR3 region has 15 residues. The CDR3 DNA sequence: TGTGCCAGCAGTTCACAAGGACTAGGGATTTACGAGCAGTACTTC. This gives the protein CASSSQGLGIYEQYF.

V gene TRBV9 combines with J gene TRBJ1-3; unclear D gene. The CDR3 is made up of 17 amino acids. V gave up 0 bases and J gave up 2 bases, with 15 bases separating them. CDR1 is SGDLS, CDR2 YYNGEE, per germline. CDR3 sequence (DNA): TGTGCCAGCAGCGTAGAAGAGGGCCCCGTAACTGGAAACACCATATATTTT. It codes for CASSVEEGPVTGNTIYF. Drawing the rest from reference TRBV9 and TRBJ1-3, the complete variable domain is DSGVTQTPKHLITATGQRVTLRCSPRSGDLSVYWYQQSLDQGLQFLIQYYNGEERAKGNILERFSAQQFPDLHSELNLSSLELGDSALYFCASSVEEGPVTGNTIYFGEGSWLTVV.

The chain recombines TRBV10-1 with TRBJ2-4; unclear D gene. CDR3 size: 16 residues. The V end lost 0 bases, the J end lost 6 bases, and 15 bases lay between the germline ends. In germline, CDR1 is WNHNN, CDR2 SYGVQD (reference sequence). CDR3 sequence: CASSESSPTPTNIQYF. CDR3 DNA: TGCGCCAGCAGTGAGTCTTCCCCGACTCCGACAAACATTCAGTACTTC.

V usage is TRBV28 and J usage is TRBJ2-7, with 10 bases aligning to TRBD1. Germline trimming cut 2 bases from V and 4 bases from J; bases unmatched to any gene: 8. From germline, CDR1 is MDHEN and CDR2 SYDVKM. The CDR3 consists of 16 residues. CDR3 region: CASSLDSDRGRYEQYF. As DNA, the CDR3 is TGTGCCAGCAGTTTAGACTCCGACAGGGGGCGTTACGAGCAGTACTTC.

The CDR3 DNA reads TGTGCCAGCAGTACTAGCGTAGCCGGGGAGCTGTTTTTT. Translated: CASSTSVAGELFF. The chain combines TRBV12-3 or TRBV12-4 with TRBJ2-2; 7 bases match TRBD2. The CDR3 is 13 amino acids. V shed 5 bases, J shed 6 bases, and the junction held 3 bases outside the gene matches.

This chain uses TRBV11-2 with TRBJ1-6; D call uncertain. Per the germline V gene, CDR1 is SGHAT and CDR2 is FQNNGV. The V end was cut by 2 bases, the J end by 7 bases, with 6 bases between. There are 13 residues in the CDR3. This chain's CDR3 is CASSLFRNSPLHF. The CDR3 DNA sequence: TGTGCCAGCAGCTTATTCAGGAATTCACCCCTCCACTTT.